Sequencing of this T cell receptor beta chain was carried out in a study of blood T cell repertoires in COVID-19. Repertoires were generated with immunoSEQ multiplex PCR, while TCRdb's copy carries only in-frame clones and drops some. The sample has about 300,000 clones; about 87% are singletons. The CDR3 has 14 amino acids. The germline CDR1 and CDR2 sequences are MGHRA and YSYEKL. The ends were cut back, 3 bases at V and 6 bases at J, with 13 bases in the middle. The sequencing sample was made of peripheral blood. The chain couples TRBV4-1 to TRBJ2-3; D is possibly TRBD2 (5 bases). This TCR was sampled from a woman aged 50 to 60 with COVID-19, enrolled during active disease. CDR3 DNA sequence: TGCGCCAGCAGCCAGAGGGCCGGTTGGGATACGCAGTATTTT. Its protein is CASSQRAGWDTQYF.